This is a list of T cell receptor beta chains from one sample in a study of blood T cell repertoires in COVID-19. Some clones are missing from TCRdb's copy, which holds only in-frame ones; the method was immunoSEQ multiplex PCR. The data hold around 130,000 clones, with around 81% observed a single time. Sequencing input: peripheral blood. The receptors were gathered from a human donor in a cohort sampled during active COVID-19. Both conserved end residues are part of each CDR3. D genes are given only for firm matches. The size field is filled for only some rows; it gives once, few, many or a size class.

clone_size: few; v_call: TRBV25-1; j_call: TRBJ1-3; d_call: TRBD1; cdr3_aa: CARLKGQSSGNTIYF; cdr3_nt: TGTGCCAGACTGAAGGGACAGAGCTCTGGAAACACCATATATTTT
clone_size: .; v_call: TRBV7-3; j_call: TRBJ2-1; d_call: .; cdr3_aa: CASSYYVRSEQFF; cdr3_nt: TGTGCCAGCAGCTATTATGTCAGGTCTGAGCAGTTCTTC
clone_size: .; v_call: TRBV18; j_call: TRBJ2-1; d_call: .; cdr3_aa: CASSPRLNNEQFF; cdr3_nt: TGTGCCAGCTCACCAAGACTGAACAATGAGCAGTTCTTC
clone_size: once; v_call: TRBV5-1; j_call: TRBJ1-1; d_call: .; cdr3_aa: CASSPLEGDTEAFF; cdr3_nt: TGCGCCAGCAGCCCGCTCGAAGGGGACACTGAAGCTTTCTTT
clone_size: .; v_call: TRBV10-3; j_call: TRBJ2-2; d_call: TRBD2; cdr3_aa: CAISELTWRGGLAGELFF; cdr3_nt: TGTGCCATCAGTGAGTTGACTTGGCGGGGGGGCCTAGCCGGGGAGCTGTTTTTT
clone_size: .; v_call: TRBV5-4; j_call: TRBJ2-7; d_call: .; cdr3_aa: CASSLGGLLSYEQYF; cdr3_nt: TGTGCCAGCAGCTTGGGGGGGCTCCTCTCCTACGAGCAGTACTTC
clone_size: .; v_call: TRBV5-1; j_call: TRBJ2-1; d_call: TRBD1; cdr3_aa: CASRQTGTGVNEQFF; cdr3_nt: TGCGCCAGCAGACAGACCGGGACAGGGGTAAATGAGCAGTTCTTC
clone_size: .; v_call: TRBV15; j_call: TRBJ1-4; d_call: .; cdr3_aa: CATSRDGGHNEKLFF; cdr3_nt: TGTGCCACCAGCAGAGATGGGGGCCATAATGAAAAACTGTTTTTT
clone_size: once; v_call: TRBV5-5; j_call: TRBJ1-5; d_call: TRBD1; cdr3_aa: CASSQTEGGPGQPQHF; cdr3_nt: TGTGCCAGCAGCCAAACAGAAGGGGGCCCCGGGCAGCCCCAGCATTTT
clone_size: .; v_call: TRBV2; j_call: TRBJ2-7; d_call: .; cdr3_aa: CASSEFRGEQYF; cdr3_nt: TGTGCCAGCAGTGAGTTTAGGGGGGAGCAGTACTTC
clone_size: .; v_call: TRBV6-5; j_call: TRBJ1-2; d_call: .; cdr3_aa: CASNSRVTDGYTF; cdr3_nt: TGTGCCAGCAATTCGCGGGTGACCGATGGCTACACCTTC
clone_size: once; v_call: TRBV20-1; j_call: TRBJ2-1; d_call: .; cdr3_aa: CSASEKTKGQLYNEQFF; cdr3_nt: TGCAGTGCTAGTGAAAAAACCAAAGGACAGCTCTACAATGAGCAGTTCTTC
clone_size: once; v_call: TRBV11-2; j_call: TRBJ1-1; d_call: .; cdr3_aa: CASSWGQNTEAFF; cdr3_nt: TGTGCCAGCAGCTGGGGACAGAACACTGAAGCTTTCTTT
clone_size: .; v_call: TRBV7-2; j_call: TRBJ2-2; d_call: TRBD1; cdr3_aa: CASSRDRRTGELFF; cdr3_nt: TGTGCCAGCAGCCGGGACAGGCGCACCGGGGAGCTGTTTTTT
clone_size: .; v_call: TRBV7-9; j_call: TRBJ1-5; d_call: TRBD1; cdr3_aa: CASSLERGPVNQPQHF; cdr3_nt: TGTGCCAGCAGCTTAGAGAGGGGGCCGGTCAATCAGCCCCAGCATTTT
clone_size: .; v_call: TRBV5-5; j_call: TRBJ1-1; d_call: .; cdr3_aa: CASSLKDFGTEAFF; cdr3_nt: TGTGCCAGCAGCTTGAAGGACTTCGGCACTGAAGCTTTCTTT
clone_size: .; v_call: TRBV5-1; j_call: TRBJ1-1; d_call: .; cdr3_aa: CASSPGGGNMNTEAFF; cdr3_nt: TGCGCCAGCAGCCCCGGTGGGGGGAACATGAACACTGAAGCTTTCTTT
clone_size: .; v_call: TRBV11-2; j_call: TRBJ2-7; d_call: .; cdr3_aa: CASSLEPPRGLRDNEQYF; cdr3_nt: TGTGCCAGCAGCTTAGAGCCTCCCAGGGGCCTAAGAGACAACGAGCAGTACTTC
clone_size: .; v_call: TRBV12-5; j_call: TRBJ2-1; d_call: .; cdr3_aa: CASGLGQVSYNEQFF; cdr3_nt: TGTGCTAGTGGTTTGGGACAGGTGTCCTACAATGAGCAGTTCTTC
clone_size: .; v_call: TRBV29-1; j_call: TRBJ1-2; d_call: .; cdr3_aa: CSARQAAYGYTF; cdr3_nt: TGCAGCGCCCGGCAGGCAGCCTATGGCTACACCTTC
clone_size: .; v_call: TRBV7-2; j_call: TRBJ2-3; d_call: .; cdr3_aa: CASSLLAGISSTDTQYF; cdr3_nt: TGTGCCAGCAGCTTACTGGCGGGGATTTCTAGCACAGATACGCAGTATTTT
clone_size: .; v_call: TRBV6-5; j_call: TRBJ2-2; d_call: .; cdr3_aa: CASSRAGDTGELFF; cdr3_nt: TGTGCCAGCAGTCGGGCAGGGGACACCGGGGAGCTGTTTTTT
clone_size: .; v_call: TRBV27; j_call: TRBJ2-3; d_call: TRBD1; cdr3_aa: CASYGQGVTDTQYF; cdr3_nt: TGTGCCAGCTACGGACAGGGGGTCACAGATACGCAGTATTTT
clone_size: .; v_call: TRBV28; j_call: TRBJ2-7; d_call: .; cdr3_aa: CASSVVIKLNLRSSYEQYF; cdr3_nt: TGTGCCAGCAGCGTAGTCATCAAATTGAACCTGAGGAGCTCCTACGAGCAGTACTTC
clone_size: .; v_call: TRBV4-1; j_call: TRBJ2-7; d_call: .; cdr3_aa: CASSQDRGPYEQYF; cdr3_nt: TGCGCCAGCAGCCAAGACAGGGGACCCTACGAGCAGTACTTC
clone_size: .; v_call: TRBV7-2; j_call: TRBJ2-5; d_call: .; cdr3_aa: CASSPTGAGETQYF; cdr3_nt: TGTGCCAGCAGCCCAACTGGGGCAGGGGAGACCCAGTACTTC
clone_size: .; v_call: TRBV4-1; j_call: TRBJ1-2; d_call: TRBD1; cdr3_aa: CASRVTGGVPYYGYTF; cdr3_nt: TGCGCCAGCAGGGTCACAGGGGGGGTGCCTTACTATGGCTACACCTTC
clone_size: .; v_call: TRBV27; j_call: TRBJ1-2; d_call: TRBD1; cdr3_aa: CASSSSDRSDGYTF; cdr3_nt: TGTGCCAGCAGTTCCTCGGACAGGTCGGATGGCTACACCTTC
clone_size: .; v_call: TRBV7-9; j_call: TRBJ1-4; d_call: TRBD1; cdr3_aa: CASSSGTAINEKLFF; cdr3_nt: TGTGCCAGCAGCTCCGGGACAGCGATTAATGAAAAACTGTTTTTT
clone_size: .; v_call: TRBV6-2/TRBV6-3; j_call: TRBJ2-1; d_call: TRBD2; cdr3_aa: CASSSRTSGGKNEQFF; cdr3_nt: TGTGCCAGCAGTTCCAGGACTAGCGGGGGAAAAAATGAGCAGTTCTTC
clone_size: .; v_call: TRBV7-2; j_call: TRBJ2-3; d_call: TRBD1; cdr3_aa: CASSLGGQGTDTQYF; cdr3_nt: TGTGCCAGCAGCTTAGGGGGACAGGGGACAGATACGCAGTATTTT
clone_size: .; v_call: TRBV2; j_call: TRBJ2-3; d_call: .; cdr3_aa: CASKSGTDTQYF; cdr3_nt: TGTGCCAGCAAATCTGGCACAGATACGCAGTATTTT
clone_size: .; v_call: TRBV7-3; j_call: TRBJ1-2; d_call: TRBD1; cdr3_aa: CASSPGTGGTMGAGYTF; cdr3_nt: TGTGCCAGCAGCCCCGGGACAGGTGGGACCATGGGGGCTGGCTACACCTTC
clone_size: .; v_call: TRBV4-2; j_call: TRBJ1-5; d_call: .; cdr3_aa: CASSQDSLGGGYNQPQHF; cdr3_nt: TGTGCCAGCAGCCAAGACTCTTTGGGGGGTGGGTACAATCAGCCCCAGCATTTT
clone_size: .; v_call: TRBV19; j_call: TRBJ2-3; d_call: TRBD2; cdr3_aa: CASSSRTSGFSTDTQYF; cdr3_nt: TGTGCCAGTAGTAGTAGGACTAGCGGTTTTAGCACAGATACGCAGTATTTT
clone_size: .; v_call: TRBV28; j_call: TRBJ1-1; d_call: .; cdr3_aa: CASKNLDSLMNTEAFF; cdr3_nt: TGTGCCAGCAAAAACTTGGACAGCCTCATGAACACTGAAGCTTTCTTT
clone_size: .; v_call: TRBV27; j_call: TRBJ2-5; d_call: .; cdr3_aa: CASSFQRGQETQYF; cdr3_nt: TGTGCCAGCAGTTTCCAAAGGGGGCAAGAGACCCAGTACTTC
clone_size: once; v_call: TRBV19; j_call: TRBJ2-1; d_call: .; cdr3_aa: CASSAWGDNEQFF; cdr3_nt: TGTGCCAGTAGTGCTTGGGGGGACAATGAGCAGTTCTTC
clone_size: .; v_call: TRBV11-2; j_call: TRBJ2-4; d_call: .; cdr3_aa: CASSLTPPNIQYF; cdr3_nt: TGTGCCAGCAGCTTGACACCACCAAACATTCAGTACTTC
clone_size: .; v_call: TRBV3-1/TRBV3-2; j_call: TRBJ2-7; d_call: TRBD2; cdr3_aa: CASSQDGRGYEQYF; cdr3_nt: TGTGCCAGCAGCCAAGATGGGAGGGGCTACGAGCAGTACTTC
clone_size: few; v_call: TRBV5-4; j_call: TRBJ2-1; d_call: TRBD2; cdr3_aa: CASSLEERGGGNEQFF; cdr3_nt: TGTGCCAGCAGCTTGGAGGAGCGGGGGGGCGGAAATGAGCAGTTCTTC
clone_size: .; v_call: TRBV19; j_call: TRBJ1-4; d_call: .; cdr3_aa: CATRQAVGATNEKLFF; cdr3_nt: TGTGCCACCCGACAGGCAGTAGGAGCAACTAATGAAAAACTGTTTTTT